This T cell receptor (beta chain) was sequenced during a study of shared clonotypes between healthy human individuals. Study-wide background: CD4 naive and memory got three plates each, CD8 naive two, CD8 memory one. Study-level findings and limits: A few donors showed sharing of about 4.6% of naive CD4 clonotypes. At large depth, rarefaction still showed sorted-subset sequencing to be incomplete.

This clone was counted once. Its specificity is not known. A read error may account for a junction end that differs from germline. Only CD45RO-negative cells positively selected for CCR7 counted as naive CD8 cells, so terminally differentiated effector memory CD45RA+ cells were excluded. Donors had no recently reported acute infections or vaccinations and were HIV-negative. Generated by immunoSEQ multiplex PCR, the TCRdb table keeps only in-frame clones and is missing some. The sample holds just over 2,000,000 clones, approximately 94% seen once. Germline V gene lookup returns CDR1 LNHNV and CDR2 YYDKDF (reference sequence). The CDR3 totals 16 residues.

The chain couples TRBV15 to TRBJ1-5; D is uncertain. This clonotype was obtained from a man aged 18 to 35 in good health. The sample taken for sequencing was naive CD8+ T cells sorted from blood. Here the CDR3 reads CATSRYPPRVDQPQHF. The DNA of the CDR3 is TGTGCCACCAGCAGATATCCGCCGAGGGTGGATCAGCCTCAGCATTTT.